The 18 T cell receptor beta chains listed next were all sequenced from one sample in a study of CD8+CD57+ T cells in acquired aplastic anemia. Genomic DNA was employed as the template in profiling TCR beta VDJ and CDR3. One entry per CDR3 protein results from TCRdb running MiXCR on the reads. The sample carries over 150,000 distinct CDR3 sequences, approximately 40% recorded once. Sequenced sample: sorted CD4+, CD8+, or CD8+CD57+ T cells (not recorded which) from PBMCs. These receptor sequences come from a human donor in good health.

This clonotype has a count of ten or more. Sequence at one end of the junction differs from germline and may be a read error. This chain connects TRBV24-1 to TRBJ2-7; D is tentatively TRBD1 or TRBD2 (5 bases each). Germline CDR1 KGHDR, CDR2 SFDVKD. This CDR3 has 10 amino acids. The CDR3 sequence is CAITGATEWF. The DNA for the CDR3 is TGTGCCATCACCGGGGCCACCGAATGGTTC.

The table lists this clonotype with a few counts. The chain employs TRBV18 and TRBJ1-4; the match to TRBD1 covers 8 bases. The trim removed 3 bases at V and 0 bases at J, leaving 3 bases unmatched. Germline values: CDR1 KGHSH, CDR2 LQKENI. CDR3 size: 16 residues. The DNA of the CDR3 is TGTGCCAGCTCACCGGGACAGGATGCAACTAATGAAAAACTGTTTTTT. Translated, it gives CASSPGQDATNEKLFF.

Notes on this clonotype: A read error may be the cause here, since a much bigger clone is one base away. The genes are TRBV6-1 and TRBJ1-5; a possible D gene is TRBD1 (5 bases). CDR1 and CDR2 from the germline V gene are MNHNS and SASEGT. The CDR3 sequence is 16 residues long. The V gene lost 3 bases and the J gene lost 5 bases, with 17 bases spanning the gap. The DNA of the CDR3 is TGTGCCAGCAGTGACCAGGGACGGAAGGTGGATCAGCCCCAGCATTTT. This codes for CASSDQGRKVDQPQHF.

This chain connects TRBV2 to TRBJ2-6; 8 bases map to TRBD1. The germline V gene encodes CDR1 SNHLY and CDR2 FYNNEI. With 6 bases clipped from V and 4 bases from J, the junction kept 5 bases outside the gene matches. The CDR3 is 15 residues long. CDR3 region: CASSGQGQGANVLTF. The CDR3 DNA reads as TGTGCCAGCAGCGGACAGGGACAGGGGGCCAACGTCCTGACTTTC.

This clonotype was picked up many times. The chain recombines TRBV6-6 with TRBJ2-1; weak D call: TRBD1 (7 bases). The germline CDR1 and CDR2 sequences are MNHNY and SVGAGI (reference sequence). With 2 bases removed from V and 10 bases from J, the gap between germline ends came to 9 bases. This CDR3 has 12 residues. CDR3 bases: TGTGCCAGCAGTTACGCGGGACAGGAGCAGTTCTTC. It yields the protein CASSYAGQEQFF.

CDR3 bases: TGCAGTGCCCCAGGCGGATCAGATAATTCACCCCTCCACTTT. This translates into CSAPGGSDNSPLHF. The J gene is TRBJ1-6, the V gene TRBV20-1, with D unclear. The CDR3 spans 14 residues. Between the trimmed V and J ends, which lost 6 bases and 5 bases, there was a span of 14 bases. Germline V gene data show CDR1 as DFQATT and CDR2 as SNEGSKA (reference sequence).

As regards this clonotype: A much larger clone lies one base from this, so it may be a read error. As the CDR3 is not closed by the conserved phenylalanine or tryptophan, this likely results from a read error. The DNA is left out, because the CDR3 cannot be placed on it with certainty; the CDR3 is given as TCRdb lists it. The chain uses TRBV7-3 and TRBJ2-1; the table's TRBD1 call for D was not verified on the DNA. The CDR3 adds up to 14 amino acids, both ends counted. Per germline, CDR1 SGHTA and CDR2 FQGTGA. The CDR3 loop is CASSLTRDHPEKFL.

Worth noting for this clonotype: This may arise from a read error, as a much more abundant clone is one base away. The CDR3 DNA is TGCGCCAGCAGCCAGACAGCAGGGACTCACTATGAACTGTTTTTT. Translation: CASSQTAGTHYELFF. The chain combines TRBV4-1 with TRBJ1-4; perhaps TRBD1 as D (5 bases). CDR1 MGHRA and CDR2 YSYEKL come from the germline V gene. The CDR3 sequence is 15 residues long. The V gene lost 3 bases and the J gene lost 12 bases, with 20 bases spanning the gap.

Here the CDR3 reads CSATPERGRAYGYTF. The CDR3 region has the DNA TGCAGTGCTACCCCCGAGAGGGGACGGGCCTATGGCTACACCTTC. The gene calls are TRBV20-1 and TRBJ1-2; tentatively, D is TRBD1 (5 bases). Germline-derived CDR1 and CDR2 are DFQATT and SNEGSKA (reference sequence). The ends were cut back, 4 bases at V and 4 bases at J, with 19 bases in the middle. This CDR3 has 15 residues.

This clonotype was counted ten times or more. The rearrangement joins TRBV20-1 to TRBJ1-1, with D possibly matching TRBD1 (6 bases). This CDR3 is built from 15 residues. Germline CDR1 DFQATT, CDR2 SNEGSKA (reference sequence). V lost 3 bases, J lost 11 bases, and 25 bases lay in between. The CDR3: CSASANREGRLSAFF. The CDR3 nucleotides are TGCAGTGCTAGCGCCAACAGGGAGGGTCGGCTGAGCGCTTTCTTT.

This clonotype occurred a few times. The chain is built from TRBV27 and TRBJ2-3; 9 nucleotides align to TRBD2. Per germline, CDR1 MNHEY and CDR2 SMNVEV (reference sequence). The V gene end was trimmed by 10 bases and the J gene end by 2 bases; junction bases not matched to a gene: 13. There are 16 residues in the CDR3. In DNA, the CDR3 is TGTGCCATCCGGCGGGGGGGACTAGTAGACACAGATACGCAGTATTTT. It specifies CAIRRGGLVDTDTQYF.

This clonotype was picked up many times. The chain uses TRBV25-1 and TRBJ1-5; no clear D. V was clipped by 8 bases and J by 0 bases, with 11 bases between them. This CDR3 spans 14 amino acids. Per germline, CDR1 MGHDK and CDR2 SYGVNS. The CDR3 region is CASYDGYSNQPQHF. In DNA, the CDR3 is TGTGCCAGCTATGATGGGTATAGCAATCAGCCCCAGCATTTT.

CDR3 in DNA: TGCAGTGCTAGAGTACCCGGAGGGGTCGAGCAGTACTTC. This codes for CSARVPGGVEQYF. V usage is TRBV20-1 and J usage is TRBJ2-7; D is perhaps TRBD2 (6 bases). Germline V gives CDR1 DFQATT, CDR2 SNEGSKA (reference sequence). Trimming took 1 base from V and 6 from J, leaving 13 bases between them. The CDR3 is made up of 13 amino acids.

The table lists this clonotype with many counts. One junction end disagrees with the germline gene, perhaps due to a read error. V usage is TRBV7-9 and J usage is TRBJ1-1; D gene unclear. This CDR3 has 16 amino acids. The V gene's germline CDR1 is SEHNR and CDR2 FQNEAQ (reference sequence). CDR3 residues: CASSTTRRALNTEAFF. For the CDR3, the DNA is TGTGCCAGCAGCACAACACGTCGGGCCCTGAATACTGAAGCTTTCTTT.

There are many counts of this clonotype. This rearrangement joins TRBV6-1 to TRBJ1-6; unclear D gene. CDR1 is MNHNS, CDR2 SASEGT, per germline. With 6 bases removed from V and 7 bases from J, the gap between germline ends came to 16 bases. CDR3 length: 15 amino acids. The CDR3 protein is CASRKTAPGNSPLHF. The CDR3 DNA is TGTGCCAGCAGAAAAACGGCCCCGGGGAATTCACCCCTCCACTTT.

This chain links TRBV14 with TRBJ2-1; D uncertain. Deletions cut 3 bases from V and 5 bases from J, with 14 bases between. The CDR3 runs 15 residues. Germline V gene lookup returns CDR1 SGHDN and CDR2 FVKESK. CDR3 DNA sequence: TGTGCCAGCAGCCACCCCGGGTCAGCAAACAATGAGCAGTTCTTC. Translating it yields CASSHPGSANNEQFF.

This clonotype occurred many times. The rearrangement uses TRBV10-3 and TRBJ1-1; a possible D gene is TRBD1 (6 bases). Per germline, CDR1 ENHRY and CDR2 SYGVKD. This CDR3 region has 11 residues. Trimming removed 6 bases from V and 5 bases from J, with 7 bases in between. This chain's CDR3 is CAIRQGTEAFF. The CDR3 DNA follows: TGTGCCATCAGACAGGGAACTGAAGCTTTCTTT.

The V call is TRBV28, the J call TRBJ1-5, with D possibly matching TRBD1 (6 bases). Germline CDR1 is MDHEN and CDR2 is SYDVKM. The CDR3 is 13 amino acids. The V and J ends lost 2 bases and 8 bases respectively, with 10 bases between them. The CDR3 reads CASSLGGVKPQHF. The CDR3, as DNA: TGTGCCAGCAGTTTAGGGGGCGTAAAGCCCCAGCATTTT.